The 17 T cell receptor beta chains presented below share a single source sample, sequenced in a study of blood T cell repertoires in COVID-19. This table comes from immunoSEQ multiplex PCR, and its TCRdb copy is limited to in-frame clones, with some not included. The repertoire holds about 55,000 clones, with over 75% as singletons. The sequenced material came from peripheral blood. The receptors come from a human donor with active COVID-19. The donor label of this sample is uncertain.

This clone occurred once. The chain has TRBV25-1 and TRBJ2-2; 7 bases match TRBD1. Losses at the gene ends were 3 bases for V and 3 bases for J; bases not matched to a gene: 7. CDR1 and CDR2 from the germline V gene are MGHDK and SYGVNS. The CDR3 extends over 16 amino acids. The CDR3 spells CASSDRRRGYTGELFF. The CDR3 nucleotides read TGTGCCAGCAGTGACCGCCGCAGGGGGTACACCGGGGAGCTGTTTTTT.

The chain couples TRBV7-6 to TRBJ2-2; D is unresolved. Trimming shortened V by 1 base and J by 6 bases, and 9 bases separated the two germline ends. Germline values: CDR1 SGHVS, CDR2 FNYEAQ. The CDR3 contains 14 residues. Written as DNA, the CDR3 is TGTGCCAGCAGCTTAGAAGCCCGGTCCGGGGAGCTGTTTTTT. Its protein is CASSLEARSGELFF.

The rearrangement uses TRBV6-5 and TRBJ1-5, with D unresolved. V was cut by 6 bases and J by 0 bases, with 9 bases left in between. The germline V gene encodes CDR1 MNHEY and CDR2 SVGAGI. This CDR3 spans 14 amino acids. CDR3 loop: CASRNGYSNQPQHF. The CDR3 DNA is TGTGCCAGCAGAAACGGTTATAGCAATCAGCCCCAGCATTTT.

J is TRBJ2-7 and V is TRBV6-5; TRBD1 matches at 9 bases. Germline V lookup: CDR1 MNHEY, CDR2 SVGAGI. The junction had 5 bases not matched to a gene; V was cut back by 5 bases and J by 3 bases. The CDR3 sequence is 14 residues long. As DNA, the CDR3 is TGTGCCAGCAGTCACGGGGGACAGGGCTACGAGCAGTACTTC. Translation gives CASSHGGQGYEQYF.

The chain has TRBV7-8 and TRBJ2-1, with TRBD1 as a possible D gene (5 bases). The length of the CDR3 is 13 residues. V dropped 5 bases and J dropped 6 bases, with 11 bases sitting between them. Germline loops: CDR1 SGHVS, CDR2 FQNEAQ. The CDR3 sequence is CASSPSRVNEQFF. For the CDR3, the DNA is TGTGCCAGCAGCCCGTCCAGGGTCAATGAGCAGTTCTTC.

V and J are TRBV5-1 and TRBJ1-2; the D is unclear. Per the germline V gene, CDR1 is SGHRS and CDR2 is YFSETQ. Trimming removed 5 bases from V and 2 bases from J, with 16 bases in between. The CDR3 length is 15 residues. CDR3 sequence: CASSPARAKNYGYTF. The CDR3 DNA sequence: TGCGCCAGCAGTCCTGCCCGCGCGAAGAACTATGGCTACACCTTC. The variable domain in full, completed from reference TRBV5-1 and TRBJ1-2, reads KAGVTQTPRYLIKTRGQQVTLSCSPISGHRSVSWYQQTPGQGLQFLFEYFSETQRNKGNFPGRFSGRQFSNSRSEMNVSTLELGDSALYLCASSPARAKNYGYTFGSGTRLTVV.

The V call is TRBV5-6, the J call TRBJ2-3; D is possibly TRBD1 (5 bases). Germline-derived CDR1 and CDR2 are SGHDT and YYEEEE. The CDR3 is 15 residues long. Trimming pared 0 bases from V and 6 bases from J, leaving 14 bases between. CDR3 in amino acids: CASSLDPTGRDTQYF. The CDR3 nucleotides are TGTGCCAGCAGCTTGGATCCTACAGGCAGGGATACGCAGTATTTT.

The chain links TRBV19 to TRBJ1-2, with D possibly being TRBD1 (5 bases). Per germline, CDR1 LNHDA and CDR2 SQIVND (reference sequence). Trimming took 6 bases from V and 7 from J, leaving 15 bases between them. CDR3 size: 13 residues. CDR3 amino acids: CASSFRDLGGYTF. The CDR3 DNA follows: TGTGCCAGTAGCTTCCGGGACTTAGGTGGCTACACCTTC.

The J gene is TRBJ2-7, the V gene TRBV19, with D perhaps TRBD1 (5 bases). The CDR3 is made up of 13 amino acids. V lost 3 bases and J 0 bases, leaving 6 bases between the germline ends. Germline-derived CDR1 and CDR2 are LNHDA and SQIVND (reference sequence). This CDR3 is CASSIDSSYEQYF. As DNA, the CDR3 is TGTGCCAGTAGTATCGACAGCTCCTACGAGCAGTACTTC.

This sequence joins TRBV4-2 and TRBJ1-1, with 10 bases fitting TRBD1. This CDR3 comprises 17 residues. V gave up 1 base and J gave up 3 bases; unmatched junction bases: 8. The V gene's germline CDR1 is LGHNA and CDR2 YNFKEQ. In DNA form, the CDR3 reads TGTGCCAGCAGCCAAGCGACAGGGGGCAGGACGGACACTGAAGCTTTCTTT. Its translation is CASSQATGGRTDTEAFF.

The chain is built from TRBV21-1 and TRBJ2-7; the table calls TRBD1, which could not be checked here. TRBV21-1 is given as a pseudogene. The CDR3 covers 15 residues. The CDR3 sequence: CASSKGSQGCYEQYF. The DNA of the CDR3 is TGTGCCAGCAGCAAAGGCTCACAGGGGTGCTACGAGCAGTACTTC.

The V and J genes are TRBV6-6 and TRBJ1-2, with a possible D match to TRBD1 (5 bases). The CDR3 is made up of 14 amino acids. Trimming stripped 5 bases from V and 4 bases from J, with 14 bases between. Germline V lookup: CDR1 MNHNY, CDR2 SVGAGI (reference sequence). The CDR3 DNA sequence: TGTGCCAGCAGTCCTGGGGGGTTGAGCTATGGCTACACCTTC. It encodes CASSPGGLSYGYTF.

This chain connects TRBV6-5 to TRBJ1-1; 8 bases fit TRBD1. Germline V lookup: CDR1 MNHEY, CDR2 SVGAGI. Trimming took 6 bases from V and 3 from J; bases not matched to a gene: 6. CDR3 size: 14 residues. CDR3 loop: CASRTGGLHTEAFF. In DNA, the CDR3 is TGTGCCAGCAGAACAGGGGGACTACACACTGAAGCTTTCTTT.

The chain joins TRBV3-1 (or the pseudogene TRBV3-2) to TRBJ2-5; 11 bases line up with TRBD2. Germline values: CDR1 LGHDT, CDR2 YNNKEL (reference sequence). This CDR3 comprises 18 residues. J was trimmed by 4 bases and V by 2 bases; bases with no gene match: 12. The CDR3 DNA reads TGTGCCAGCAGCCAACCCAGAGGGAGACTAGCGGGGCGAGAGACCCAGTACTTC. Amino acids: CASSQPRGRLAGRETQYF.

The chain couples TRBV5-4 to TRBJ2-7; unclear D gene. This CDR3 region has 10 residues. Trimming took off 0 bases at V and 9 bases at J, with 4 bases between the two ends. CDR1 is SGHNT, CDR2 YYREEE, per germline (reference sequence). Written as DNA, the CDR3 is TGTGCCAGCAGCTTGGCCGGGCAGTACTTC. This gives the protein CASSLAGQYF.

This chain uses TRBV4-3 with TRBJ1-2; perhaps TRBD1 as D (6 bases). This CDR3 region has 15 residues. V lost 3 bases and J 7 bases, leaving 18 bases between the germline ends. Per germline, CDR1 LGHNA and CDR2 YSLEER. This CDR3 is CASSQAGTNVRGYTF. The CDR3 DNA is TGCGCCAGCAGCCAGGCCGGGACAAATGTTCGTGGCTACACCTTC.

The chain combines TRBV12-3 or TRBV12-4 with TRBJ2-3; 10 nucleotides align to TRBD1. V shed 6 bases, J shed 8 bases, and the junction held 5 bases outside the gene matches. There are 13 residues in the CDR3. The CDR3 coding sequence is TGTGCCAGCAGCCTCCGGGACAGGGGTACGCAGTATTTT. Its translation is CASSLRDRGTQYF.